This T cell receptor beta chain was recovered during a study of T cells in Graves' hyperthyroidism and ophthalmopathy (dated by TCRdb to between 2018 and 2021). Describing the broader study: Peripheral blood samples were taken at initial diagnosis, before any treatment was given. The roughly 100 discovery patients were randomly divided into training and test sets at a 7:3 ratio. TCR Vbeta CDR3 sequencing of around 130 peripheral blood samples (43 ophthalmopathy, under 80 hyperthyroidism and roughly 17 progressor patients) is reported in the paper. In addition, the study compared T-cell repertoires in thyroid tissue and in blood from roughly 6 Graves' hyperthyroidism patients. To identify TCR V-J signatures that set the groups apart, the researchers used a discovery cohort of about a hundred patients, made up of under 50 with Graves' ophthalmopathy and some 56 with stable Graves' hyperthyroidism. Prospective prediction of ophthalmopathy was tested in an independent validation cohort consisting of fewer than 20 hyperthyroidism patients and 15 or so patients who later progressed to ophthalmopathy. After blood sampling, hyperthyroidism patients were treated with methimazole at a starting dose of 30 mg daily, and ophthalmopathy patients were treated with high-dose intravenous methylprednisolone.

TCR beta CDR3 regions were amplified from RNA transcripts. A first-round RT-PCR of the TCR CDR3 used the HTBI primer set with the Qiagen OneStep RT-PCR kit. The libraries were constructed in a second round of multiplex PCR and then size-selected and purified. Libraries were sequenced paired-end with 100 bp reads on an Illumina HiSeq2000. On the authors' methods: SOAPnuke was used to process the raw data, removing reads that contained adapters or uncalled bases, had a mean Phred below 15, or lacked an exact match to the constant primer or identifier. COPE v1.2.5 was used to merge high-quality paired reads, and clonotypes were defined as unique nucleotide sequences. Clonotypes were aligned to IMGT TRBV, TRBD and TRBJ reference segments using MiTCR v1.1. The analysis included only V-J combinations with a frequency above 0.0001, which together covered around 99% of the repertoires. A TCS score was defined as the ratio between F50 (clonal expansion) and ExV (chaos), using BLOSUM62-based TCRdist between CDR3 peptides within each V-J. Welch's t-statistics and random forest reduced 514 V-J features to 13, which were used in a naive Bayes classifier (R e1071). Starting from the raw public reads, TCRdb applied fastp trimming at Q25, assembled clones with MiXCR and retained in-frame beta chains. Every CDR3 protein is listed once, alongside the most common genes and DNA of its rows. Clone size and V and J calls follow TCRdb, not the original study. The sample table shows roughly 330,000 distinct CDR3 sequences, and roughly 17% are seen once. The ten largest account for around a third of the sample.

V is reduced by 3 bases and J by 5 bases, leaving a spacing of 5 bases between them. There are 12 amino acids in the CDR3, from cysteine to phenylalanine inclusive. Only CDR3 DNA remains: 36 bases, in frame from the first base. Taken from the germline V gene (reference sequence), the CDR1 and CDR2 loops are LNHNV and YYDKDF. The sample holds many counts of this clonotype. Its target antigen remains unknown. Base quality data are lacking; no much larger clone is found one base away. Findings and caveats that apply to the study as a whole: Sample size was not statistically predetermined, and blinding of investigators to group allocation was not performed. Ophthalmopathy was separated from stable hyperthyroidism by a 13 V-J signature model, with approximately 86% sensitivity and approximately 84% specificity obtained in cross-validation and 80%/75% obtained in testing. In validation, the model predicted progression to ophthalmopathy a median of about 6.5 months before onset, with approximately 70% sensitivity and about 72% specificity. Most expanded thyroid clonotypes (frequency above 0.001) were also found in blood, which suggests that blood repertoires may mirror thyroid immune responses.

A patient counted as having stable Graves' hyperthyroidism if no progression to ophthalmopathy occurred over 18 months of follow-up. The hyperthyroidism patients were between 18 and 65 years old and newly diagnosed, with a disease duration of less than 2 months. Exclusion was applied to patients with uncontrolled infections, other autoimmune diseases, pregnancy or lactation. Diagnoses were based on clinical symptoms, serum thyroxine and TRAb, thyroid ultrasound and orbital computed tomography. PBMCs were isolated from approximately 10 ml of fresh peripheral blood by Ficoll-Paque density gradient centrifugation. Trizol reagent was used to extract total RNA, and RNA quality was then checked on an Agilent 2100 Bioanalyzer.

This receptor was identified in a man aged 25-45 years with Graves' hyperthyroidism. The sequence joins TRBV15 to TRBJ1-5; no D gene call is confident. What was sequenced was blood. The encoded CDR3 is CATSRDDQPQHF. The DNA is TGTGCCACCAGCAGGGACGATCAGCCCCAGCATTTT. Joined to the reference TRBV15 and TRBJ1-5 proteins, this CDR3 gives the full variable domain: DAMVIQNPRYQVTQFGKPVTLSCSQTLNHNVMYWYQQKSSQAPKLLFHYYDKDFNNEADTPDNFQSRRPNTSFCFLDIRSPGLGDTAMYLCATSRDDQPQHFGDGTRLSIL.